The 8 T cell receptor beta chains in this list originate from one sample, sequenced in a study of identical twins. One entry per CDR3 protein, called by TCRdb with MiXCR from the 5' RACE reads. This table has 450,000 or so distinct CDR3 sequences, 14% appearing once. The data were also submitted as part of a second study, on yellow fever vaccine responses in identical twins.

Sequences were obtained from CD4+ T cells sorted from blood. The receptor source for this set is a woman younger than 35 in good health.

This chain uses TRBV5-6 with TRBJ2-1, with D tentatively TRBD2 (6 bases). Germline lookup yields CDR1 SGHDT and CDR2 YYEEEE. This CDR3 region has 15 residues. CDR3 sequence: CVSQDAGSSYNEQFF. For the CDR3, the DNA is TGTGTGAGCCAGGACGCGGGAAGCTCCTACAATGAGCAGTTCTTC.

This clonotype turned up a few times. The DNA for the CDR3 is TGCAGTGCTAGACCGAGCGGGGAGGGCACAGATACGCAGTATTTT. Protein product: CSARPSGEGTDTQYF. The V call is TRBV20-1, the J call TRBJ2-3; 7 bases align to TRBD2. The CDR3 is made up of 15 amino acids. After removal of 2 bases from V and 1 base from J, the junction contained 6 bases not matched to a gene. Germline V gene lookup returns CDR1 DFQATT and CDR2 SNEGSKA (reference sequence).

CDR3 sequence (DNA): TGTGCCAGCAGCCCCAACCGGGGGTACAATCAGCCCCAGCATTTT. This encodes CASSPNRGYNQPQHF. V usage is TRBV7-8 and J usage is TRBJ1-5, with D maybe TRBD1 (5 bases). Germline V gene data show CDR1 as SGHVS and CDR2 as FQNEAQ. V dropped 5 bases and J dropped 3 bases, with 14 bases sitting between them. There are 15 residues in the CDR3.

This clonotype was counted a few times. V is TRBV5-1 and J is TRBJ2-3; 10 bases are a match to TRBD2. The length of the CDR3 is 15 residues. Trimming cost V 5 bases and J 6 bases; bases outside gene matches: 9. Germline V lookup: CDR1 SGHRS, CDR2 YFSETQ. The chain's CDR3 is CASRLAGLGSDTQYF. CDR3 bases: TGCGCCAGCAGACTAGCGGGATTAGGCTCCGATACGCAGTATTTT.

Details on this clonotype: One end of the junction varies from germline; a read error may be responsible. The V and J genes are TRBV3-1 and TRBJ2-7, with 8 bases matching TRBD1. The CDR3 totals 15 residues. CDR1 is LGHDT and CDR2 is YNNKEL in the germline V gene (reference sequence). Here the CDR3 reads CASSQGQGRIYEQYF. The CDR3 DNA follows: TGTGCCAGCAGTCAAGGACAGGGTAGGATCTACGAGCAGTACTTC.

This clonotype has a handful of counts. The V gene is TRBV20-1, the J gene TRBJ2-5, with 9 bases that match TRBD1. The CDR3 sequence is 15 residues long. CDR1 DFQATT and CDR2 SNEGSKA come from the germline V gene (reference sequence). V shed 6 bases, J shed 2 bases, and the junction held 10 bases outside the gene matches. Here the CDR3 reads CSAPPDRGKQETQYF. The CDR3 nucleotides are TGCAGTGCCCCACCGGACAGGGGCAAGCAAGAGACCCAGTACTTC.

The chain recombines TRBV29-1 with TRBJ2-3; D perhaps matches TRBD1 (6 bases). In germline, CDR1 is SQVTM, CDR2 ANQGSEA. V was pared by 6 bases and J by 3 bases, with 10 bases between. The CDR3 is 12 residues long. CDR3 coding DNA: TGCAGCGTCGGCACAGGGACAGATACGCAGTATTTT. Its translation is CSVGTGTDTQYF.

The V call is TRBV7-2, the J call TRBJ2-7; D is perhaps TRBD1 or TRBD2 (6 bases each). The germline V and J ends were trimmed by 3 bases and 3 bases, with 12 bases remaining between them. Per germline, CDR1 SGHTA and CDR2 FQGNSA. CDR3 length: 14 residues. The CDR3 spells CASSLAGHFYEQYF. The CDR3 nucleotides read TGTGCCAGCAGCTTGGCGGGACACTTCTACGAGCAGTACTTC.